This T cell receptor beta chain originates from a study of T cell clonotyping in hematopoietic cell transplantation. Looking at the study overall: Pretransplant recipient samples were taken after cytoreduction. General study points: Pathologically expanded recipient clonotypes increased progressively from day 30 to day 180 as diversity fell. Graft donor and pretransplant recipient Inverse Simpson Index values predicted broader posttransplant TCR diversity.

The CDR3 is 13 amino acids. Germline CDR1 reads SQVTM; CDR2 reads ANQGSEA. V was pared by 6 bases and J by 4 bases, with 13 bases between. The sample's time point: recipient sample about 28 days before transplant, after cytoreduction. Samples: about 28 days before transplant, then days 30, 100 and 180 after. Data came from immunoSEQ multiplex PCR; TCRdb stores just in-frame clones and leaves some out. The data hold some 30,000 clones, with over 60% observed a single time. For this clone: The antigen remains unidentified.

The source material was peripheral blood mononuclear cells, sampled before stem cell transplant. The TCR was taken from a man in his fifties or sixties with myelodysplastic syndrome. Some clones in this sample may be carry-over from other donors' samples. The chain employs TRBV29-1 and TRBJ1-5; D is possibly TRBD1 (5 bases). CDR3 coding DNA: TGCAGCGTCGCCGTCGAGGGGAATCAGCCCCAGCATTTT. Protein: CSVAVEGNQPQHF. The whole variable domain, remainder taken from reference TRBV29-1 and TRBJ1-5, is SAVISQKPSRDICQRGTSLTIQCQVDSQVTMMFWYRQQPGQSLTLIATANQGSEATYESGFVIDKFPISRPNLTFSTLTVSNMSPEDSSIYLCSVAVEGNQPQHFGDGTRLSIL.